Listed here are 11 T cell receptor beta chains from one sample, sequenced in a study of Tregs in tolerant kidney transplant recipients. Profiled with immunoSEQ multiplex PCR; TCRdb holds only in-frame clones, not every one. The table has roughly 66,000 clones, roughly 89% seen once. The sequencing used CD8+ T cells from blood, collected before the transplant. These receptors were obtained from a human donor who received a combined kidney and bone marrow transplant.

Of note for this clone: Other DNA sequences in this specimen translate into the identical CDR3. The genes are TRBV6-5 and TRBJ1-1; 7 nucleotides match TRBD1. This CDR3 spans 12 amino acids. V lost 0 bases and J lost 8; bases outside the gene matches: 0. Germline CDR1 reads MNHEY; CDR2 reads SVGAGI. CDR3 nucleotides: TGTGCCAGCAGTTACTCGACAGGGGAAGCTTTCTTT. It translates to CASSYSTGEAFF.

This CDR3 is CASSLGGAGVEQYF. The CDR3 DNA reads as TGTGCCAGCAGCCTGGGGGGGGCCGGAGTCGAGCAGTACTTC. The chain links TRBV7-9 to TRBJ2-7; TRBD2 might be the D (7 bases). The ends were cut back, 5 bases at V and 6 bases at J, with 17 bases in the middle. CDR3 size: 14 residues. Germline CDR1 is SEHNR and CDR2 is FQNEAQ (reference sequence).

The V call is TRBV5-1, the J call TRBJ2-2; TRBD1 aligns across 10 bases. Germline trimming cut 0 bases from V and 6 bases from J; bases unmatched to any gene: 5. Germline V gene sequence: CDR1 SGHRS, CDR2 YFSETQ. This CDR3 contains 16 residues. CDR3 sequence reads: CASSLVQTGGPGELFF. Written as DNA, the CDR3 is TGCGCCAGCAGCTTGGTTCAGACAGGGGGCCCCGGGGAGCTGTTTTTT.

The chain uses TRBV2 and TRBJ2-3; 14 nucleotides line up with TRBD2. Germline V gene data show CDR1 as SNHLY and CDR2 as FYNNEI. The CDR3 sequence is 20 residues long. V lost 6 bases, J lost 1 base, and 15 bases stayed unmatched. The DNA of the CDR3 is TGTGCCAGCAGCGATATCTGGGGACTAGCGGGGGCAGGCGGCACAGATACGCAGTATTTT. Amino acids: CASSDIWGLAGAGGTDTQYF.

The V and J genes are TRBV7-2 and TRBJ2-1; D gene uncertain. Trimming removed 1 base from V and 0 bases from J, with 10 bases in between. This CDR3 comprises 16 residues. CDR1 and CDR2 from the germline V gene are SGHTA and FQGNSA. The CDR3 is CASSLDPMSSYNEQFF. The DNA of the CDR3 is TGTGCCAGCAGCTTAGATCCGATGAGCTCCTACAATGAGCAGTTCTTC.

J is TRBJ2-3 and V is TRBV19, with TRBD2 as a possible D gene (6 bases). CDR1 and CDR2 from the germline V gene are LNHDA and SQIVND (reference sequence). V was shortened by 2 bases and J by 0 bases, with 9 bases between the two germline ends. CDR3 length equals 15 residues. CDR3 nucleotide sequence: TGTGCCAGTAGTATAACTGGGGGGAGCACAGATACGCAGTATTTT. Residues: CASSITGGSTDTQYF.

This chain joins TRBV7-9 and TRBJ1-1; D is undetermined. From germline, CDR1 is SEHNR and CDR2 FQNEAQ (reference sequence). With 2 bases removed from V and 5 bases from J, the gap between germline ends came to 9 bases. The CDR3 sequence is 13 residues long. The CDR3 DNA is TGTGCCAGCAGCTTACCGGGGAATACTGAAGCTTTCTTT. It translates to CASSLPGNTEAFF.

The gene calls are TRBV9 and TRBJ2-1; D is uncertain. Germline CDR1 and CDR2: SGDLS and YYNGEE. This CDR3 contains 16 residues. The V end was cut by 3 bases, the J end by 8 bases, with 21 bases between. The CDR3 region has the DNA TGTGCCAGCAGCGACCCCCGGCAGTTCGATGCGGATGAGCAGTTCTTC. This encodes CASSDPRQFDADEQFF.

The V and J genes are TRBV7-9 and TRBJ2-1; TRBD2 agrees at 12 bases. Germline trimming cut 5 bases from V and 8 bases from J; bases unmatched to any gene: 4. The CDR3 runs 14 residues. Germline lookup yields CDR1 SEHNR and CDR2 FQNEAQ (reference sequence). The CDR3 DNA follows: TGTGCCAGCAGCCCAAGACTAGCGGGAGATGAGCAGTTCTTC. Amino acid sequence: CASSPRLAGDEQFF.

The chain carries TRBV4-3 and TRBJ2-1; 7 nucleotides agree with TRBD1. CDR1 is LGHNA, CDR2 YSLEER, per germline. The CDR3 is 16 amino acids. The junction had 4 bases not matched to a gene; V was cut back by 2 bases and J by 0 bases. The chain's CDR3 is CASSQHRGLSYNEQFF. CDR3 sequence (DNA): TGCGCCAGCAGCCAACACAGGGGCCTCTCCTACAATGAGCAGTTCTTC.

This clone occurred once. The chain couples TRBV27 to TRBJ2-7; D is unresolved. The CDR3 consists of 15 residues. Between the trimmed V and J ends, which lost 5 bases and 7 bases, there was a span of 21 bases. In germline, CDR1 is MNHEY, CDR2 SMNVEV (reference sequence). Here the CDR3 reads CASSLHVSGFLEQYF. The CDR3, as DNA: TGTGCCAGCAGTCTTCACGTTTCGGGTTTCCTAGAGCAGTACTTC.